The clone carrying this T cell receptor (beta chain) was observed at least ten times. The sample is drawn from a study of T-cell memory formation after mild COVID-19. In germline, CDR1 is SGHRS, CDR2 YFSETQ. V shed 5 bases, J shed 0 bases, and the junction held 5 bases outside the gene matches. There are 15 residues in the CDR3. From the 5' RACE reads, TCRdb called clonotypes with MiXCR, one entry per CDR3 protein. This table has approximately 65,000 distinct CDR3 sequences, less than 9.5% appearing once. The TCR was taken from a man younger than 30 who had mild COVID-19 (a few samples of this study predate the infection). Cell type and time point are not known. The source material was PBMCs or a T cell subset sorted from them (not recorded which). This chain uses TRBV5-1 with TRBJ2-3; 8 bases are a match to TRBD2. The CDR3 DNA follows: TGCGCCAGCAGGTCGTTAGCGGGGAGCACAGATACGCAGTATTTT. Amino acid sequence: CASRSLAGSTDTQYF. The full variable domain, its missing parts supplied by reference TRBV5-1 and TRBJ2-3, is KAGVTQTPRYLIKTRGQQVTLSCSPISGHRSVSWYQQTPGQGLQFLFEYFSETQRNKGNFPGRFSGRQFSNSRSEMNVSTLELGDSALYLCASRSLAGSTDTQYFGPGTRLTVL.